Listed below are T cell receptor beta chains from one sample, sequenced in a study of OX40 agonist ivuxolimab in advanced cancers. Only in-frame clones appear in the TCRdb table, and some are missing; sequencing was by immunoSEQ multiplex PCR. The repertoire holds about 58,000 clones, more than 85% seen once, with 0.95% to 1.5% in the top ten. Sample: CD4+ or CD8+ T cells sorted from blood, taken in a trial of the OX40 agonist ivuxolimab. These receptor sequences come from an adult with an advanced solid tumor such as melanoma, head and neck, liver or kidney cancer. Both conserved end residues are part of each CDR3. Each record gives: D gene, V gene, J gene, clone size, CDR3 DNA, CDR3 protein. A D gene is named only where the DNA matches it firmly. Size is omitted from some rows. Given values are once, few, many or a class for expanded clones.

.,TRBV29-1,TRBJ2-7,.,TGCAGCGTTCGGGTCAGGACCTACGAGCAGTACTTC,CSVRVRTYEQYF
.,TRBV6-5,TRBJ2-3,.,TGTGCCAGCAGTTACGACTGGGCTAGCACAGATACGCAGTATTTT,CASSYDWASTDTQYF
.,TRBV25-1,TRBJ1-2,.,TGTGCCAGCAGTGAGGGGGAATATGGCTACACCTTC,CASSEGEYGYTF
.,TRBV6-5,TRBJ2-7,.,TGTGCCAGCAGTTACGGCGGGGGCCGCTCCTACGAGCAGTACTTC,CASSYGGGRSYEQYF
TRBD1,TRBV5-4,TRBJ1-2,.,TGTGCCAGCAGCTTGGCCTCCAGGACAGGGGAGGGCTACACCTTC,CASSLASRTGEGYTF
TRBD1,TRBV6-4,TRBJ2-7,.,TGTGCCAGCAGTGATTCGGCGACAGGGGGACTCTACGAGCAGTACTTC,CASSDSATGGLYEQYF
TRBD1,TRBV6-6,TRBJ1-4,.,TGTGCCAGCAGCACAAAAGGACAGGGTAATGAAAAACTGTTTTTT,CASSTKGQGNEKLFF
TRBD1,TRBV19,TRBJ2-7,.,TGTGCCAGTAGAAGCGGGACAGGGGATAGGTCCTACGAGCAGTACTTC,CASRSGTGDRSYEQYF
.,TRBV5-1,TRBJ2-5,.,TGCGCCAGCAGCTCCCAGGGGGAGACCCAGTACTTC,CASSSQGETQYF
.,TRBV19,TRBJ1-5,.,TGTGCCAGTAGTGTCGGGGCCGCGAATAGCAATCAGCCCCAGCATTTT,CASSVGAANSNQPQHF
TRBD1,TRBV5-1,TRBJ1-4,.,TGCGCCAGCAGCATAGGGACAGGGATTGAAAAACTGTTTTTT,CASSIGTGIEKLFF
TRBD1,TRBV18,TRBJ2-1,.,TGTGCCAGCTCCTTAAAAGGACAGGGGGCATCTTTGGGCGATGAGCAGTTCTTC,CASSLKGQGASLGDEQFF
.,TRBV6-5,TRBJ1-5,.,TGTGCCAGCAGTTACTCTCGCGGAAATAGCAATCAGCCCCAGCATTTT,CASSYSRGNSNQPQHF
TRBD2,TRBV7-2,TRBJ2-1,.,TGTGCCAGCAGCTTAGTGAGACTAGCGGGGAGGAGGAATGAGCAGTTCTTC,CASSLVRLAGRRNEQFF
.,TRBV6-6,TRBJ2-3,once,TGTGCCAGCAGTTACGGGCAGCACTCAAATGGGGATACGCAGTATTTT,CASSYGQHSNGDTQYF
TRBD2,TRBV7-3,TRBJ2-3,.,TGTGCCAGCAGCTTAATGGGTAGCGGGGTATCAGATACGCAGTATTTT,CASSLMGSGVSDTQYF
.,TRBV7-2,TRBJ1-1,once,TGTGCCAGCAGCACATTGGGCTCGTCTGAAGCTTTCTTT,CASSTLGSSEAFF
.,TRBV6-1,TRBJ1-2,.,TGTGCCAGCAGTTCCCGGGGCCAAGAGGGCTATGGCTACACCTTC,CASSSRGQEGYGYTF
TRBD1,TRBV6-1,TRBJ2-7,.,TGTGCCAGTTGGAGACAGGGAAGGGGGTACGAGCAGTACTTC,CASWRQGRGYEQYF
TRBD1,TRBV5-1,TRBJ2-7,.,TGCGCCAGCAGCTTGGGGACAGGGGGCCCCTACGAGCAGTACTTC,CASSLGTGGPYEQYF
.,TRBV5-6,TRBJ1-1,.,TGTGCCAGCAGCTTGTTACGGACTGAAGCTTTCTTT,CASSLLRTEAFF
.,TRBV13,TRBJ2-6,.,TGTGCCAGCAGCCACAGGAGCTCTGGGGCCAACGTCCTGACTTTC,CASSHRSSGANVLTF
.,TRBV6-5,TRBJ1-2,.,TGTGCCAGCAGTCAAGGACCCTACTATGGCTACACCTTC,CASSQGPYYGYTF
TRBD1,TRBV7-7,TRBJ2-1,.,TGTGCCAGCAGCAAAGGACAGGGACCCAACAATGAGCAGTTCTTC,CASSKGQGPNNEQFF
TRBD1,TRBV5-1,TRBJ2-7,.,TGCGCCAGCAGCCCTAGGACAGGGGAAGAGCAGTACTTC,CASSPRTGEEQYF
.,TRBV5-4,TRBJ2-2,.,TGTGCCAGCAGCTTGTTGGGGTCGAACACCGGGGAGCTGTTTTTT,CASSLLGSNTGELFF
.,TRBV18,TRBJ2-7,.,TGTGCCAGCTCACCACTTAGAGGGAACGAGCAGTACTTC,CASSPLRGNEQYF
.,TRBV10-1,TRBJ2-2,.,TGCGCCAGCAGTGAGTCCAGGGTATCCGGGGAGCTGTTTTTT,CASSESRVSGELFF
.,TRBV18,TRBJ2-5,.,TGTGCCAGCTCACCGGGGCGGCTTGGGACCCAGTACTTC,CASSPGRLGTQYF
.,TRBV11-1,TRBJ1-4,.,TGTGCCAGCAGCTTGTCAGAAGGGGAAAAACTGTTTTTT,CASSLSEGEKLFF
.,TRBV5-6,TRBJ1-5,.,TGTGCCAGCAGCTTGATGAAGGGTAGCCGGCAGCCCCAGCATTTT,CASSLMKGSRQPQHF
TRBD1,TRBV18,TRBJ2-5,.,TGTGCCAGCTCACCCCCGAGGACAGGGCAAGAGACCCAGTACTTC,CASSPPRTGQETQYF
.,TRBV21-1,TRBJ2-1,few,TGTGCCAGCAGCACGAAACCGGGACTAGCGGGGCATGAGCAGTTCTTC,CASSTKPGLAGHEQFF
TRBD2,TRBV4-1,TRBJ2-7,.,TGCGCCAGCAGCCAAAGATCACTAGCGGGGATTCTAGGGGAGCAGTACTTC,CASSQRSLAGILGEQYF
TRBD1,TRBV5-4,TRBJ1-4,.,TGTGCCAGCAGCCCGGGACAGCTAAATGAAAAACTGTTTTTT,CASSPGQLNEKLFF